This T cell receptor (beta chain) emerged from a study of blood T cell repertoires in COVID-19. Original data processing: Reference gene primer amplification in the assay estimated nucleated cell counts. The method was immunoSEQ multiplex PCR; TCRdb's version includes in-frame clones alone and lacks a portion of them. V and J calls and clone size come straight from that table; D and trimming were deduced from the DNA. Here the sample spans some 200,000 clones, 70% to 90% being singletons. The V and J ends lost 1 base and 2 bases respectively, with 20 bases between them. The length of the CDR3 is 18 residues. Germline CDR1 is SGHTA and CDR2 is FQGNSA.

This clonotype was sampled from a woman aged 80 or over with acute or convalescent COVID-19. The V and J genes are TRBV7-2 and TRBJ1-2, with D possibly matching TRBD1 (6 bases). The sequencing input was peripheral blood. The CDR3 nucleotides are TGTGCCAGCAGCTTAGGAAGTACTGGGGGCGCCCGAAACTATGGCTACACCTTC. Translating gives CASSLGSTGGARNYGYTF.